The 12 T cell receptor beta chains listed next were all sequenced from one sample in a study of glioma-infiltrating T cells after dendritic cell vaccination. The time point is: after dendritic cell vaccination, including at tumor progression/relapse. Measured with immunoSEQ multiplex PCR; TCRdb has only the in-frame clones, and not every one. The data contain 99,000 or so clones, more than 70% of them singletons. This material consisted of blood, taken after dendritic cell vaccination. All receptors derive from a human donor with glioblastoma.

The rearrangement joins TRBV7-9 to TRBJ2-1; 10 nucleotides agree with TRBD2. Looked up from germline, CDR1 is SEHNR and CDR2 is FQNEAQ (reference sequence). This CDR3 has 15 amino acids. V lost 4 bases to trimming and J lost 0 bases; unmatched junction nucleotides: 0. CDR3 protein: CASSWTSGSYNEQFF. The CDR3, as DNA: TGTGCCAGCAGCTGGACTAGCGGCTCCTACAATGAGCAGTTCTTC.

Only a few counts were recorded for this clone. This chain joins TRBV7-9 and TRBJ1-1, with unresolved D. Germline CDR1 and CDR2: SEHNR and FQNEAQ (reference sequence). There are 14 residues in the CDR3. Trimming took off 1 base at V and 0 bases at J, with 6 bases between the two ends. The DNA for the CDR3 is TGTGCCAGCAGCTTAGTCGGGATGAACACTGAAGCTTTCTTT. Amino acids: CASSLVGMNTEAFF. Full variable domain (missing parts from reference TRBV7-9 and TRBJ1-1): DTGVSQNPRHKITKRGQNVTFRCDPISEHNRLYWYRQTLGQGPEFLTYFQNEAQLEKSRLLSDRFSAERPKGSFSTLEIQRTEQGDSAMYLCASSLVGMNTEAFFGQGTRLTVV.

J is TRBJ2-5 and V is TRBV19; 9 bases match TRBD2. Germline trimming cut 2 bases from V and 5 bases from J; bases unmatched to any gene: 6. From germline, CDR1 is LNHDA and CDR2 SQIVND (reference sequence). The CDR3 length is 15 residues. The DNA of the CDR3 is TGTGCCAGTAGTATACTAGCGGGATCGGGTGAGACCCAGTACTTC. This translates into CASSILAGSGETQYF.

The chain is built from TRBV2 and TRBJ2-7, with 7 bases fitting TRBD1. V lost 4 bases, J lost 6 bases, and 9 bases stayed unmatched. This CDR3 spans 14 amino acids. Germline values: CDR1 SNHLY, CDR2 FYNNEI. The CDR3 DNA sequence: TGTGCCAGCAGTGGACGACAGGGTCCGGCCGAGCAGTACTTC. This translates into CASSGRQGPAEQYF.

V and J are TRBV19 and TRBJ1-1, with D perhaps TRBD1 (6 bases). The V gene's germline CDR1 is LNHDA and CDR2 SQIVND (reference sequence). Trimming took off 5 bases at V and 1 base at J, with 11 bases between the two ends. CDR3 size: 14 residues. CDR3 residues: CASSAQGWNTEAFF. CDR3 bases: TGTGCCAGTAGTGCTCAGGGGTGGAACACTGAAGCTTTCTTT.

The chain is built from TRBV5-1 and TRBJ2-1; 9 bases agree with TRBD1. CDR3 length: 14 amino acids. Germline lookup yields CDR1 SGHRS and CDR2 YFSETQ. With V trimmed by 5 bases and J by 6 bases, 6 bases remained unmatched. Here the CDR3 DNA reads TGCGCCAGCAGGTGGGACAGGGTGAGCAATGAGCAGTTCTTC. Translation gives CASRWDRVSNEQFF.

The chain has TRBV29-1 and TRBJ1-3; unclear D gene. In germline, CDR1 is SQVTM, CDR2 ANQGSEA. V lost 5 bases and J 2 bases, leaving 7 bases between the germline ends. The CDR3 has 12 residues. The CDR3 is CSVTGAGNTIYF. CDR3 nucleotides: TGCAGCGTTACCGGGGCTGGAAACACCATATATTTT.

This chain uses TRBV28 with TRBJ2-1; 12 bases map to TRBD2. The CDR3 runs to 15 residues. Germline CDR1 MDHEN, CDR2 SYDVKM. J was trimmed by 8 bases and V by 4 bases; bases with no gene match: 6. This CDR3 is CASSSTSGSMYEQFF. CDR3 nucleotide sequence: TGTGCCAGCAGTTCGACTAGCGGGAGTATGTATGAGCAGTTCTTC.

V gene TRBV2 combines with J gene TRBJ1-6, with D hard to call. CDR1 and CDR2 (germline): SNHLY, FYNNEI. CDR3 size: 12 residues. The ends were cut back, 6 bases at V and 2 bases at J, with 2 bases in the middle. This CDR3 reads CASSTYNSPLHF. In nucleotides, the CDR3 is TGTGCCAGCAGCACCTATAATTCACCCCTCCACTTT.

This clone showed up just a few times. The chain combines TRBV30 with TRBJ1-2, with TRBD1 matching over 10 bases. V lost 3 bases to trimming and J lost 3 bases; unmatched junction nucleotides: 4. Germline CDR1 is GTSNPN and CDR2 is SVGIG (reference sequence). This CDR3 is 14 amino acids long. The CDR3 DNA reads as TGTGCCTGGAGGACCGGGACAGGGGACTATGGCTACACCTTC. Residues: CAWRTGTGDYGYTF.

DNA for the CDR3: TGTGCCAGCAGTCAAGTCTCAGGGGGCGGCATTCAGTACTTC. It specifies CASSQVSGGGIQYF. This chain joins TRBV6-1 and TRBJ2-4; 8 bases are a match to TRBD1. The CDR3 sequence is 14 residues long. Looked up from germline, CDR1 is MNHNS and CDR2 is SASEGT. Trimming cost V 5 bases and J 9 bases; bases outside gene matches: 9.

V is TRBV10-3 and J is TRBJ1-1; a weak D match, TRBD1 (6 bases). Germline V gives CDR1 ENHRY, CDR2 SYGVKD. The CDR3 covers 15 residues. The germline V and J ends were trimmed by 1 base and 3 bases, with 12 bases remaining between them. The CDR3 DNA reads TGTGCCATCAGTGAGTTCGGGGGGGCGGACACTGAAGCTTTCTTT. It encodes CAISEFGGADTEAFF.